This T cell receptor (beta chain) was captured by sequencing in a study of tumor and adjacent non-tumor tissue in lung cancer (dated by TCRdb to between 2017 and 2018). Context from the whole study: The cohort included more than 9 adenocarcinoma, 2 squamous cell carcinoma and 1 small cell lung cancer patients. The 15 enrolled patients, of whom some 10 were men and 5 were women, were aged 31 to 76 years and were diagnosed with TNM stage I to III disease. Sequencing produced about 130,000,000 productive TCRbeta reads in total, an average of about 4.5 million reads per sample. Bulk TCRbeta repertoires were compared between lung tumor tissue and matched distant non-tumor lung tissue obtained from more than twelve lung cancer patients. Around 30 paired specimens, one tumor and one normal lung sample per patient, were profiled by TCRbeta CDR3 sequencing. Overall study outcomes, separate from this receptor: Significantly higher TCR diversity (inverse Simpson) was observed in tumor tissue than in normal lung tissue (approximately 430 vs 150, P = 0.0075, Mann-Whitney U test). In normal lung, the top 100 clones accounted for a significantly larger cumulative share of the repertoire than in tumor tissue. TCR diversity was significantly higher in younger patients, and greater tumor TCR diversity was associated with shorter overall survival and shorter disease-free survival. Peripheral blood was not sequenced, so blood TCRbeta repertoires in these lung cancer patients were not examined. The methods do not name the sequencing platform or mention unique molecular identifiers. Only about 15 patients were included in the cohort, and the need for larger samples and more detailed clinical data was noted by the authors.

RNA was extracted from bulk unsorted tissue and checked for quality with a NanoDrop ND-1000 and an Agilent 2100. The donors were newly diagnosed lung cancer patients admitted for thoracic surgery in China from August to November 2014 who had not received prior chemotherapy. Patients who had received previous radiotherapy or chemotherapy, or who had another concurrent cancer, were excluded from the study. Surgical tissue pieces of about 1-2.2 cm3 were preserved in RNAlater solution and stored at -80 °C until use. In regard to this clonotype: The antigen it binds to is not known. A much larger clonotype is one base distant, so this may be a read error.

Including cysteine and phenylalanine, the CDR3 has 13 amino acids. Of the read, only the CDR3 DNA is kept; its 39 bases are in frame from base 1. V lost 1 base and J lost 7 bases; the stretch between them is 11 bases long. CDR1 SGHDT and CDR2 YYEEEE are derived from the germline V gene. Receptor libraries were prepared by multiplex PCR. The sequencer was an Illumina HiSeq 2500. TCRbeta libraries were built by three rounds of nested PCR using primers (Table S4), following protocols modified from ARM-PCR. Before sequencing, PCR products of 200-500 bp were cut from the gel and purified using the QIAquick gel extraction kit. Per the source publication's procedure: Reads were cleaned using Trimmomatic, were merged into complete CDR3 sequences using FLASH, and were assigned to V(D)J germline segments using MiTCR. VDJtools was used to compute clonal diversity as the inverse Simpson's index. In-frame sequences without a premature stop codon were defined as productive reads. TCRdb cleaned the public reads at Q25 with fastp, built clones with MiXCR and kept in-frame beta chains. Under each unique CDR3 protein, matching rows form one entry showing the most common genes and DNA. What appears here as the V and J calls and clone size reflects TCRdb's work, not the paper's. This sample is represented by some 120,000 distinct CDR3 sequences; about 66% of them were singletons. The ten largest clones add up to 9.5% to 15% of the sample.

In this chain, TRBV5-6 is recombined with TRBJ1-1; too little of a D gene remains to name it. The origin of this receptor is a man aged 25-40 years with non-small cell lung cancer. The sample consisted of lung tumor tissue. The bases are TGTGCCAGCAGCTTGCGGCTGGGAGGTGAAGCTTTCTTT. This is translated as CASSLRLGGEAFF.